Listed below are T cell receptor beta chains from one sample, sequenced in a study of cytomegalovirus exposure and HLA in healthy donors. Clones were sequenced by immunoSEQ multiplex PCR, and TCRdb holds only the in-frame ones, with some missing. The data contain roughly 70,000 clones, roughly 97% of them singletons. The sample was PBMCs. All receptors derive from a man younger than 30 in good health and CMV-seronegative. Each CDR3 is given with its conserved first and last residue. The order of the fields is V gene, D gene, J gene, clone size, CDR3 length, CDR3 DNA, CDR3 protein. The D gene is left open where the match is weak. The size entry is marked missing in some rows and otherwise reads once, few, many or a size class.

TRBV5-6,TRBD1,TRBJ1-2,.,16,TGTGCCAGCAGCCGACAGGGCAGCAGGCTTAACTATGGCTACACCTTC,CASSRQGSRLNYGYTF
TRBV29-1,TRBD1,TRBJ1-1,once,12,TGCAGCGTTGTAACAGGGGGGACTGAAGCTTTCTTT,CSVVTGGTEAFF
TRBV25-1,TRBD2,TRBJ2-1,.,16,TGTGCCAGCAGTGATTATAAGGTAGCGGGCTCCGATGAGCAGTTCTTC,CASSDYKVAGSDEQFF
TRBV19,TRBD2,TRBJ2-3,.,14,TGTGCCACCGCGATTAGCGGGAGCACAGATACGCAGTATTTT,CATAISGSTDTQYF
TRBV30,TRBD1,TRBJ1-2,.,12,TGTGCCTGGAGTACAGGGGGCTATGGCTACACCTTC,CAWSTGGYGYTF
TRBV6-6,.,TRBJ1-1,.,14,TGTGCCAGCAGTTACTCGAGGCAGAACACTGAAGCTTTCTTT,CASSYSRQNTEAFF
TRBV5-1,.,TRBJ2-1,.,14,TGCGCCAGCAGCTTGGGTCAGAACTACAATGAGCAGTTCTTC,CASSLGQNYNEQFF
TRBV7-6,.,TRBJ2-7,.,13,TGTGCCAGCAGCTCCCTTCGCTCCTACGAGCAGTACTTC,CASSSLRSYEQYF
TRBV7-9,.,TRBJ2-3,.,15,TGTGCCAGCAGCTTAGGGGGCGGAAACACAGATACGCAGTATTTT,CASSLGGGNTDTQYF
TRBV5-6,.,TRBJ2-1,once,16,TGTGCCAGCAGCTTGGCTGAAGGGAGCTCCTACAATGAGCAGTTCTTC,CASSLAEGSSYNEQFF
TRBV5-1,.,TRBJ2-1,.,14,TGCGCCAGCAGCTTGAAGGGGACCTACAATGAGCAGTTCTTC,CASSLKGTYNEQFF
TRBV6-4,.,TRBJ2-3,.,16,TGTGCCAGCAGTGACTCGAGTAGCCAGACCACAGATACGCAGTATTTT,CASSDSSSQTTDTQYF
TRBV11-2,TRBD2,TRBJ2-1,.,13,TGTGCCAGCAGCCTAGCGGGAAACAATGAGCAGTTCTTC,CASSLAGNNEQFF
TRBV27,TRBD1,TRBJ1-5,.,21,TGTGCCAGCAGTCTATGGCCACCAATCACAGGGGCCACCCTTATCCAACAGCCCCAGCATTTT,CASSLWPPITGATLIQQPQHF
TRBV2,.,TRBJ1-5,.,15,TGTGCCAGCAGTGAAGTAGGGGGTGGGGTTCAGCCCCAGCATTTT,CASSEVGGGVQPQHF
TRBV9,TRBD1,TRBJ1-1,.,14,TGTGCCACCTCCCGCTTGACAGGGGACACTGAAGCTTTCTTT,CATSRLTGDTEAFF
TRBV30,TRBD1,TRBJ1-1,.,16,TGTGCCTGGAGCCCAGGGGGGACGAACTGGAGGACTGAAGCTTTCTTT,CAWSPGGTNWRTEAFF
TRBV27,TRBD1,TRBJ2-5,.,16,TGTGCCAGCAGGCCCAAACCGGGACAGGGAACGGAGACCCAGTACTTC,CASRPKPGQGTETQYF
TRBV14,.,TRBJ1-1,.,14,TGTGCCAGCAGCCAAGTACAGACGAACACTGAAGCTTTCTTT,CASSQVQTNTEAFF
TRBV6-4,TRBD1,TRBJ2-1,.,14,TGTGCCAGCAGTGAGGGGACAGGGGGCGCTGAGCAGTTCTTC,CASSEGTGGAEQFF
TRBV2,.,TRBJ2-1,.,15,TGTGCCAGCAGTCTACGGGACACTACCTACAATGAGCAGTTCTTC,CASSLRDTTYNEQFF
TRBV28,TRBD1,TRBJ1-2,.,17,TGTGCCAGCAGTTTTTGGGGACAGGGGTTTGTAAACTATGGCTACACCTTC,CASSFWGQGFVNYGYTF
TRBV6-5,.,TRBJ1-1,.,14,TGTGCCAGCAGTAAAGAACACCCGAACACTGAAGCTTTCTTT,CASSKEHPNTEAFF
TRBV9,TRBD1,TRBJ2-3,.,14,TGTGCCAGCACTGGGGGACAGTCCACAGATACGCAGTATTTT,CASTGGQSTDTQYF
TRBV14,TRBD1,TRBJ2-3,.,16,TGTGCCAGCAGCCTCGGGACAGGGGGGAGCACAGATACGCAGTATTTT,CASSLGTGGSTDTQYF
TRBV28,TRBD1,TRBJ1-4,.,16,TGTGCCAGCAGTTTAGCAGAACAGGGGGCGCGTGAAAAACTGTTTTTT,CASSLAEQGAREKLFF
TRBV9,.,TRBJ2-1,.,16,TGTGCCAGCAGCTCCCGGGGGAGTAGCTCCTACAATGAGCAGTTCTTC,CASSSRGSSSYNEQFF
TRBV28,.,TRBJ1-5,.,17,TGTGCCAGCAGTTTTAATCTGGGGCCTTGGTCGAATCAGCCCCAGCATTTT,CASSFNLGPWSNQPQHF
TRBV19,TRBD1,TRBJ2-7,.,14,TGTGCCAGTACCCAGGGACAGGGGGCCTACGAGCAGTACTTC,CASTQGQGAYEQYF
TRBV28,TRBD1,TRBJ1-2,.,17,TGTGCCAGCAGCCCTTCTCTATACAGGGGGCCCCACTATGGCTACACCTTC,CASSPSLYRGPHYGYTF
TRBV7-9,.,TRBJ2-1,.,13,TGTGCCAGCAGCCCGATGGCCAACAATGAGCAGTTCTTC,CASSPMANNEQFF
TRBV19,.,TRBJ2-3,.,13,TGTGCCAGCCGACCCCGGGACACAGATACGCAGTATTTT,CASRPRDTDTQYF
TRBV6-6,TRBD1,TRBJ1-5,.,16,TGTGCCAGCAGTTCCCCGGGACAGGGGCGCAATCAGCCCCAGCATTTT,CASSSPGQGRNQPQHF
TRBV6-5,TRBD1,TRBJ2-3,.,15,TGTGCCAGCACCCCCAGCGGACAGGGGTGGGATACGCAGTATTTT,CASTPSGQGWDTQYF
TRBV18,.,TRBJ2-3,.,16,TGTGCCAGCTCACCACGGGGGGAAAAGTCGACAGATACGCAGTATTTT,CASSPRGEKSTDTQYF
TRBV19,.,TRBJ1-2,few,13,TGTGCCAGTAACACCAGGGGAAGCTATGGCTACACCTTC,CASNTRGSYGYTF
TRBV5-1,.,TRBJ2-5,.,13,TGCGCCAGCAGCTTGGTGGGAGTAGAGACCCAGTACTTC,CASSLVGVETQYF
TRBV7-2,.,TRBJ2-4,few,12,TGTGCCAGCAGCTTACCGGGAAACATTCAGTACTTC,CASSLPGNIQYF
TRBV9,TRBD1,TRBJ1-3,.,16,TGTGCCAGCAGCCCTCAGACAGGGCTCTCTGGAAACACCATATATTTT,CASSPQTGLSGNTIYF
TRBV21-1,.,TRBJ1-6,once,16,TGTGCCAGCAGCAAAGGGGACAGGGAAGGTAATTCACCCCTCCACTTT,CASSKGDREGNSPLHF
TRBV6-5,TRBD1,TRBJ1-1,.,14,TGTGCCAGCAGACCCCGACAGGGGAACACTGAAGCTTTCTTT,CASRPRQGNTEAFF
TRBV15,.,TRBJ1-5,.,12,TGTGCCACCAGCACCTTCAATCAGCCCCAGCATTTT,CATSTFNQPQHF
TRBV2,.,TRBJ1-1,.,14,TGTGCCAGCAGTGGTTCTGACAGTATGACTGAAGCTTTCTTT,CASSGSDSMTEAFF
TRBV5-1,.,TRBJ2-1,.,15,TGCGCCAGCACCTCCCTCGTTGAGCGGAGTAATGAGCAGTTCTTC,CASTSLVERSNEQFF
TRBV27,.,TRBJ2-3,.,13,TGTGCCAGCAGTTTATCGGGGCAGAATACGCAGTATTTT,CASSLSGQNTQYF
TRBV19,.,TRBJ2-1,.,15,TGTGCCAGTAGTATCGTAGGAGCGGACGACGATGAGCAGTTCTTC,CASSIVGADDDEQFF
TRBV5-6,.,TRBJ1-4,.,14,TGTGCCAGCAGCGGGGGGGTCACGAATGAAAAACTGTTTTTT,CASSGGVTNEKLFF
TRBV9,.,TRBJ1-3,.,17,TGTGCCAGCAGCGTAGTTTCCAGGCCTCAGGGAGGAAACACCATATATTTT,CASSVVSRPQGGNTIYF
TRBV7-9,.,TRBJ2-2,.,17,TGTGCCAGCAGCTTAGAGGGCAGGGGCAGACTTGACGGGGAGCTGTTTTTT,CASSLEGRGRLDGELFF
TRBV6-6,TRBD2,TRBJ2-1,.,16,TGTGCCAGCATGATGATGAGGACTAGCTCCTACAATGAGCAGTTCTTC,CASMMMRTSSYNEQFF
TRBV5-4,.,TRBJ2-5,.,14,TGTGCCAGCAGCTTGAATCAGGGACAAGAGACCCAGTACTTC,CASSLNQGQETQYF
TRBV28,.,TRBJ1-2,.,11,TGTGCCAGCCGGTTTAACTATGGCTACACCTTC,CASRFNYGYTF
TRBV9,.,TRBJ2-1,once,12,TGTGCCAGCAGCGTCCCCCTCAATGAGCAGTTCTTC,CASSVPLNEQFF